This T cell receptor (beta chain) was documented in a study of blood T cell repertoires in COVID-19. For the study at large: The United States, Italy and Spain supplied acute and convalescent COVID-19 samples. T cells, B-cell-depleted T cells, or PBMCs provided the cDNA or gDNA that served as material.

V dropped 5 bases and J dropped 1; count of bases not matched to a gene: 7. Germline values: CDR1 PRHDT, CDR2 FYEKMQ (reference sequence). The CDR3 consists of 15 residues. Study processing details: Cell counts per sample came from amplifying reference gene primers. Profiled with immunoSEQ multiplex PCR; TCRdb holds only in-frame clones, not every one. V and J calls and clone size are copied from that table; D and trimming were computed from the DNA. The sample has hundreds of thousands of clones, approximately 90% seen once; the top ten hold more than 3%. This clonotype was sampled from a woman aged 45-59 years with active or convalescent COVID-19. Material: peripheral blood. V gene TRBV13 combines with J gene TRBJ1-1; 7 bases are a match to TRBD1. CDR3 amino acids: CASSQGGTWNTEAFF. The CDR3 bases are TGTGCCAGCAGCCAGGGGGGTACCTGGAACACTGAAGCTTTCTTT. The variable domain in full, completed from reference TRBV13 and TRBJ1-1, reads AAGVIQSPRHLIKEKRETATLKCYPIPRHDTVYWYQQGPGQDPQFLISFYEKMQSDKGSIPDRFSAQQFSDYHSELNMSSLELGDSALYFCASSQGGTWNTEAFFGQGTRLTVV.